This T cell receptor beta chain was captured in a study of blood T cells in healthy people across ages. The second PCR ran about 6 to 12 cycles with a sample-barcoded 5' primer and J-beta primers. A tag from a template-switch adaptor with 12 random nucleotides marked each cDNA molecule. TCRdb passed the 5' RACE reads through MiXCR, listing each CDR3 protein once. The repertoire holds more than 900,000 distinct CDR3 sequences, with 20% to 25% as singletons. Of note for this clonotype: Germline and junction disagree at one end, which may indicate a read error.

This CDR3 is built from 13 residues. The germline CDR1 and CDR2 sequences are MDHEN and SYDVKM. This sample also appeared in a second study, on T cells of mothers and their children. This second report adds: Nine systemically healthy Caucasian donors: three mothers, six children. RNA was extracted, and all of it went into cDNA synthesis at about 1.6 ug per 15 ul.

Sequenced sample: blood. The chain links TRBV28 to TRBJ1-5; 8 bases align to TRBD1. This TCR was sampled from a girl aged 2 to 9 in good health. In DNA form, the CDR3 reads TGTGCCAGCAGTTTGTCGGGACAGGCATCAAATTTTTTT. It encodes CASSLSGQASNFF.